This T cell receptor (beta chain) was documented in a study of STAT3 mutations in large granular lymphocyte leukemia. As to this clone: Its antigen remains unknown.

Findings and limits, study-wide: At least one immunodominant TCR beta clonotype appeared in every T-cell large granular lymphocyte leukemia patient. Treatment regimens differed across patients between samplings.

This CDR3 region has 11 residues. V was shortened by 1 base and J by 11 bases, with 8 bases between the two germline ends. Germline values: CDR1 SEHNR, CDR2 FQNEAQ (reference sequence). Here immunoSEQ multiplex PCR was the method, and the copy in TCRdb shows in-frame clones only, minus some. This repertoire shows around 3,200 clones, 88% found once; its top ten account for approximately 46%. Sequencing was carried out using peripheral blood mononuclear cells. This clonotype originated in a man in his forties or fifties with T-cell large granular lymphocyte leukemia. Some clones in this sample may be carry-over from other donors' samples. The chain has TRBV7-9 and TRBJ2-5; the D gene is possibly TRBD2 (5 bases). The DNA of the CDR3 is TGTGCCAGCAGCTTAGGGACTTTTCAGTACTTC. Translated: CASSLGTFQYF.